This T cell receptor beta chain emerged from a study of T cell changes during pregnancy in multiple sclerosis. TCRdb keeps only in-frame clones here, not all; method: immunoSEQ multiplex PCR. The sample consists of approximately 50,000 clones, about 90% of them appearing once. Sequences were derived from CD8+ T cells from peripheral blood mononuclear cells, sampled after pregnancy. The sequence came from a female donor with multiple sclerosis, enrolled in a pregnancy study.

The chain's CDR3 is CASSQTPGLRNEKLFF. In DNA form, the CDR3 reads TGCGCCAGCAGCCAAACGCCCGGACTCCGGAATGAAAAACTGTTTTTT. This rearrangement joins TRBV5-1 to TRBJ1-4; D is unclear. This CDR3 region has 16 residues. The V gene's germline CDR1 is SGHRS and CDR2 YFSETQ. V lost 4 bases and J 5 bases, leaving 18 bases between the germline ends.